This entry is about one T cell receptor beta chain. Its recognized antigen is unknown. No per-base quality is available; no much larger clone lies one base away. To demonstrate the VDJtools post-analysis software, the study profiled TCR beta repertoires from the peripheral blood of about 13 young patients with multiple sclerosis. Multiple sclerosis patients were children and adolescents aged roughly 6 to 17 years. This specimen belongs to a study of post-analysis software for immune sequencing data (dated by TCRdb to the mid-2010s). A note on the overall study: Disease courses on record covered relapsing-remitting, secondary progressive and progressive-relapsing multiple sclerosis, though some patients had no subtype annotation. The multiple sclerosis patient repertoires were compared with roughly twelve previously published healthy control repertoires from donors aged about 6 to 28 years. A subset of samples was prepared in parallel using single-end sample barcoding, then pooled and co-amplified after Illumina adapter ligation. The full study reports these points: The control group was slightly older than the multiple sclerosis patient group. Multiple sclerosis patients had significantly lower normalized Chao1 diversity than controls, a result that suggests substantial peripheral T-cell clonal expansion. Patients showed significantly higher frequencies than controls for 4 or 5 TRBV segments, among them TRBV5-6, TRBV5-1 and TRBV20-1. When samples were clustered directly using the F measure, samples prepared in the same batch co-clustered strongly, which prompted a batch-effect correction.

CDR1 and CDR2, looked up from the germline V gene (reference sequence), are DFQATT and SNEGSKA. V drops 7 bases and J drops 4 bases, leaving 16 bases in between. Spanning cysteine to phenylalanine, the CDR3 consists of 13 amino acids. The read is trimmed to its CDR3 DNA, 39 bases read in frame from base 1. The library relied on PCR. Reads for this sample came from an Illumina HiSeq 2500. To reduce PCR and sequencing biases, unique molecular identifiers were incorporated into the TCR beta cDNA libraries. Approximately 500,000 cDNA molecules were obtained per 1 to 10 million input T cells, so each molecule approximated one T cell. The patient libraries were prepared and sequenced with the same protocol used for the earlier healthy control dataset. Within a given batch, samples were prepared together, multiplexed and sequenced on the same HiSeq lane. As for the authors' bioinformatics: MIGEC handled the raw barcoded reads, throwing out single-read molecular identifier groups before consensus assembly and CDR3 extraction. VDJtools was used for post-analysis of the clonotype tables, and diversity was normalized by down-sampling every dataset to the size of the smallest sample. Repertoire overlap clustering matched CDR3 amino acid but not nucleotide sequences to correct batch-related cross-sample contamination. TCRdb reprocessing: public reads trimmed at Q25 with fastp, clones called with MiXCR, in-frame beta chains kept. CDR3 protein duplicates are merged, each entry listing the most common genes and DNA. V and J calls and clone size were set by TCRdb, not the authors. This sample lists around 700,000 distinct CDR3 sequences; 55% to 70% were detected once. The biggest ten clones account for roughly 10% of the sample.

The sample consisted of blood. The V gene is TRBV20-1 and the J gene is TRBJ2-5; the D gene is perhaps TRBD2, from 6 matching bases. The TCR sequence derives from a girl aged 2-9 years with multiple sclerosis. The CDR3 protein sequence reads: CSVNPGVGETQYF. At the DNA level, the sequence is TGCAGTGTTAATCCGGGGGTGGGAGAGACCCAGTACTTC.